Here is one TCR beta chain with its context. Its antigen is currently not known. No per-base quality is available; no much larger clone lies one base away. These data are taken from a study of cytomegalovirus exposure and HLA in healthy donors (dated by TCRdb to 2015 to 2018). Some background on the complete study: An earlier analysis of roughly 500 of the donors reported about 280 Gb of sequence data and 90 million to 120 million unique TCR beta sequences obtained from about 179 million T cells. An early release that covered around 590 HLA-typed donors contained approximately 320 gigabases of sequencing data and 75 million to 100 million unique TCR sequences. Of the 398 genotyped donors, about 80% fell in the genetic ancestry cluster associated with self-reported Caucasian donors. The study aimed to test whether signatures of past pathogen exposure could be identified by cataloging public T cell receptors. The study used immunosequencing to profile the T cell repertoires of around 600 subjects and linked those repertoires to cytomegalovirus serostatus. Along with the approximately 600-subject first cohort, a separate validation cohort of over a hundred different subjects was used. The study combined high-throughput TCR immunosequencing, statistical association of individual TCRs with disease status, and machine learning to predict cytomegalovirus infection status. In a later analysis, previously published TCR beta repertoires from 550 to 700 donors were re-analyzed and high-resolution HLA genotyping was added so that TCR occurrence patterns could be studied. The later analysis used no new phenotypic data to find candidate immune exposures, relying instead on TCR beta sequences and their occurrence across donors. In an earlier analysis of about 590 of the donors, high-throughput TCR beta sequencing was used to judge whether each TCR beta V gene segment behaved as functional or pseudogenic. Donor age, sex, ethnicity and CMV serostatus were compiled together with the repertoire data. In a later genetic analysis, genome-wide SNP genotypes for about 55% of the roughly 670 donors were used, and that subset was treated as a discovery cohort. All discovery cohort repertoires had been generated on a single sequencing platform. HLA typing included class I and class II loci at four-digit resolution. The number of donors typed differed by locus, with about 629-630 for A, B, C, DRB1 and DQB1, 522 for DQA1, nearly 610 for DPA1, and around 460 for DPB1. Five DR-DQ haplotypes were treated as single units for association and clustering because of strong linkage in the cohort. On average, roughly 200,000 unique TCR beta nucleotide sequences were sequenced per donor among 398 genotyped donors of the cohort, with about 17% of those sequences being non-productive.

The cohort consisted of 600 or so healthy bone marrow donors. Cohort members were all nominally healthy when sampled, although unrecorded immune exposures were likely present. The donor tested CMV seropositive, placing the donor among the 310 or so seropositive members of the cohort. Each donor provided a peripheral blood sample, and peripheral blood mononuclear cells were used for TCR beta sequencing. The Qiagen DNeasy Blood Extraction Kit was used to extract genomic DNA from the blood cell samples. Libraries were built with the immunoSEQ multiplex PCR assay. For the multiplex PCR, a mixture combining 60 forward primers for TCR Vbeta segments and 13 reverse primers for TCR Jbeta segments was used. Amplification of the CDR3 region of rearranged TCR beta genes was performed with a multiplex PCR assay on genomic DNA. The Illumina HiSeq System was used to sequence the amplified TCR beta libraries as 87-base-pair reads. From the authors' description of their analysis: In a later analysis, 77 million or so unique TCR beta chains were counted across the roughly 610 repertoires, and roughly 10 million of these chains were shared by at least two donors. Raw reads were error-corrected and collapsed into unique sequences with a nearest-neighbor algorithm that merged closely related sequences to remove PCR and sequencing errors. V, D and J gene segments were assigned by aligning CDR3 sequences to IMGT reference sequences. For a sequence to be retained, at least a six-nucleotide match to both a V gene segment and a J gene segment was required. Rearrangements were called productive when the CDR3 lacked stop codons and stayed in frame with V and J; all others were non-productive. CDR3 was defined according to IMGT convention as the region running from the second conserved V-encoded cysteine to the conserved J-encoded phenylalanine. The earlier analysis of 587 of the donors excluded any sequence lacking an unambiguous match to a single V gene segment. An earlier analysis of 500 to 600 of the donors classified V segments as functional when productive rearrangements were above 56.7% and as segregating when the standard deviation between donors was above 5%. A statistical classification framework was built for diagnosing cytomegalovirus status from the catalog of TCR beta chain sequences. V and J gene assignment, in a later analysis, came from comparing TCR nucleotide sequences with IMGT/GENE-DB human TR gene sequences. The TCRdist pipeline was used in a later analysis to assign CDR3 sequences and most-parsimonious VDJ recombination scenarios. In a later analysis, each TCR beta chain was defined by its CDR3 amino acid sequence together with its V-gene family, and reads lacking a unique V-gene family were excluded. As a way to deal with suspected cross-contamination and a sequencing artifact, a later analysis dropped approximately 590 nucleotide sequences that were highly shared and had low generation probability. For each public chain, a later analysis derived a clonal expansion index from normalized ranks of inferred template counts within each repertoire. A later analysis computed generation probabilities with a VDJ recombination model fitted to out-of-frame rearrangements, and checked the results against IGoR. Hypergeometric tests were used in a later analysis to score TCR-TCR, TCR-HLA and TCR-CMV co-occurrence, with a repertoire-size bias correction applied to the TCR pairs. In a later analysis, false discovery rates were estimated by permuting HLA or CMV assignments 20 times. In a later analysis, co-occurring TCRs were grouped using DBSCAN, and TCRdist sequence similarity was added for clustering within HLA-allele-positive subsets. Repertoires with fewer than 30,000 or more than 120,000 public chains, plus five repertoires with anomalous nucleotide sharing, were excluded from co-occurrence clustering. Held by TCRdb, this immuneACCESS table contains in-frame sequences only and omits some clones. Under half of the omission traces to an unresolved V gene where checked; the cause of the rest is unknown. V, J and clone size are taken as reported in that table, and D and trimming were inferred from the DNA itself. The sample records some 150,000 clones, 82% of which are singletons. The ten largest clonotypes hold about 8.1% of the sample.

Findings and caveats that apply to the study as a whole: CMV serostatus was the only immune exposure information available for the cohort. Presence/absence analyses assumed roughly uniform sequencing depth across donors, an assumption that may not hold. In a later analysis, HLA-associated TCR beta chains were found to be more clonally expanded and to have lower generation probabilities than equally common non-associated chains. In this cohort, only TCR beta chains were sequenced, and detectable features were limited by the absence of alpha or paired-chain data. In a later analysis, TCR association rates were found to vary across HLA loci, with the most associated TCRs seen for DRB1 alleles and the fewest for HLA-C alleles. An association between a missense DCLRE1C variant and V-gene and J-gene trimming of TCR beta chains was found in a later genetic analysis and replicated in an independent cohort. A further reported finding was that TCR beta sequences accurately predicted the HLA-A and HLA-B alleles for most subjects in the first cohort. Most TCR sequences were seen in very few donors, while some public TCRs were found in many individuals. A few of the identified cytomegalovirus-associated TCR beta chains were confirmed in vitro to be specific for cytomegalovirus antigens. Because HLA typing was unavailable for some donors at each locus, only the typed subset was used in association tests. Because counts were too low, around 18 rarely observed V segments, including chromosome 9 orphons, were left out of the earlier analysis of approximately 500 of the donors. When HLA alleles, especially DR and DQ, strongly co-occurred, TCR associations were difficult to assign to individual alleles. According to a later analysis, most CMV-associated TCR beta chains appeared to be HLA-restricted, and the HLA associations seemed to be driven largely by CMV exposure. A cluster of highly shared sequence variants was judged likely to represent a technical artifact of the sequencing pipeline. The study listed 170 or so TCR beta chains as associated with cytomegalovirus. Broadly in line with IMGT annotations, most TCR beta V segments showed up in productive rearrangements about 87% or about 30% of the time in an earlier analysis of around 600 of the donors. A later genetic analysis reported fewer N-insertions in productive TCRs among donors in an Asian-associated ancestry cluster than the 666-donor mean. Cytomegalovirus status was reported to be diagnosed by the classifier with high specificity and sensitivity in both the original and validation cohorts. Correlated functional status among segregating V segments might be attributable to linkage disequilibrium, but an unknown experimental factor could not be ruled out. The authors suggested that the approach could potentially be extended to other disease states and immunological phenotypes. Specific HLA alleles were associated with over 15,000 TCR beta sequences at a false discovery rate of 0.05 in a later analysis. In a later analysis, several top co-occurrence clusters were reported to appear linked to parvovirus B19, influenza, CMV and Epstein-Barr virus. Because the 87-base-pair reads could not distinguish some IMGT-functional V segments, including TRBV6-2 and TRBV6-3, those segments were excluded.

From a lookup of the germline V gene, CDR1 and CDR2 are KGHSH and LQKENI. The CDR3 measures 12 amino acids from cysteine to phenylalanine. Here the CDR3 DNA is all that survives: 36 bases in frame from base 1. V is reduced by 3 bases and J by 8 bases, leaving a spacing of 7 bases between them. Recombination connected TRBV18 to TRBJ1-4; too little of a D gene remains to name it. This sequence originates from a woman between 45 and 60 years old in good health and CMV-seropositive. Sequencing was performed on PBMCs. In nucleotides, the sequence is TGTGCCAGCTCACCCCGCCAGGAAAAACTGTTTTTT. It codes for CASSPRQEKLFF. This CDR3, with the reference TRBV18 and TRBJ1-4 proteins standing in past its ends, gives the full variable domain NAGVMQNPRHLVRRRGQEARLRCSPMKGHSHVYWYRQLPEEGLKFMVYLQKENIIDESGMPKERFSAEFPKEGPSILRIQQVVRGDSAAYFCASSPRQEKLFFGSGTQLSVL.